The entry below gives a single TCR beta chain sequence along with its context. The target antigen is unknown. The deep-level immunoSEQ assay was used. Sequencing used immunoSEQ multiplex PCR; TCRdb keeps in-frame clones, though not all of them. The table lists roughly 2 million clones, 95% of them singletons. This sample is part of a study of shared clonotypes between healthy human individuals. General study points: Approximately 5.4% of naive CD4 clonotypes were common to several donors. The four-donor shared clonotypes exceeded non-shared clonotypes in generation probability, with non-shared ones scoring lower.

Trimming removed 0 bases at V and 2 bases at J, with 6 bases between. The CDR3 is made up of 14 amino acids. The germline V gene has CDR1 SGHRS and CDR2 YFSETQ. The material sequenced was naive CD4+ T cells sorted from blood. Subset: CD45RA+ positively selected. J is TRBJ1-3 and V is TRBV5-1; the D is unclear. This TCR came from a man aged 18-30 years in good health. As DNA, the CDR3 is TGCGCCAGCAGCTTGGAATATACTGGAAACACCATATATTTT. It is translated as CASSLEYTGNTIYF.